This note documents a single TCR beta chain sequence. This entry is derived from a study of immune evolution from preneoplasia to lung adenocarcinoma. In germline, CDR1 is MDHEN, CDR2 SYDVKM. The CDR3 spans 14 residues. Trimming took off 7 bases at V and 3 bases at J, with 15 bases between the two ends. Profiled with immunoSEQ multiplex PCR; TCRdb holds only in-frame clones, not every one. The sample holds just under 10,000 clones; around four fifths are singletons and the top ten take roughly 5%. This chain uses TRBV28 with TRBJ1-2; D not resolved. Material: FFPE minimally invasive lung adenocarcinoma tissue. The receptor was isolated from a person aged 70 to 85 with lung adenocarcinoma. Some clones in this sample may be carry-over from other donors' samples. The CDR3, as DNA: TGTGCCAGCATTTCAGCAGGATTACACTATGGCTACACCTTC. Encoded protein: CASISAGLHYGYTF.